The rows below give T cell receptor beta chains drawn from one sample of a study of shared clonotypes between healthy human individuals. The protocol was immunoSEQ multiplex PCR, while the TCRdb copy is restricted to in-frame clones and leaves out a portion. The top ten clones hold approximately 1.1% of a sample with over a million clones, roughly 96% of them seen once. Sequenced: naive CD4+ T cells sorted from blood. These receptors originate from a man younger than 45 in good health. The CDR3 runs from the conserved cysteine through the conserved F or W. Fields, in order: clone size, V gene, CDR3 length, J gene, D gene, CDR3 protein, CDR3 DNA. D genes are given only for firm matches. The listing skips clone size in some rows; elsewhere it reads once, few, many or a size class.

once,TRBV5-4,14,TRBJ2-1,.,CAIPTNPVGNEQFF,TGTGCCATACCGACTAACCCTGTGGGCAATGAGCAGTTCTTC
.,TRBV5-1,14,TRBJ2-1,.,CASSQGADYNEQFF,TGCGCCAGCAGCCAGGGAGCGGACTACAATGAGCAGTTCTTC
.,TRBV7-9,12,TRBJ2-3,TRBD1,CASSPGTATQYF,TGTGCCAGCAGCCCAGGGACAGCTACGCAGTATTTT
.,TRBV9,16,TRBJ2-1,TRBD2,CASSVDPSGPVYEQFF,TGTGCCAGCAGCGTAGACCCTAGCGGCCCCGTCTATGAGCAGTTCTTC
.,TRBV5-1,14,TRBJ2-7,TRBD1,CASSSEGARDEQYF,TGCGCCAGCAGCTCAGAGGGGGCGCGGGACGAGCAGTACTTC
.,TRBV5-1,13,TRBJ1-4,.,CASSLEVNEKLFF,TGCGCCAGCAGCTTGGAAGTTAATGAAAAACTGTTTTTT
.,TRBV5-1,14,TRBJ2-2,.,CASSLSRGTGELFF,TGCGCCAGCAGCTTGTCTCGCGGCACCGGGGAGCTGTTTTTT
.,TRBV7-9,16,TRBJ2-5,.,CASSPGTLSFQETQYF,TGTGCCAGCAGCCCTGGGACACTATCCTTTCAAGAGACCCAGTACTTC
once,TRBV5-1,16,TRBJ2-3,TRBD2,CASSWESGTSTDTQYF,TGCGCCAGCAGCTGGGAAAGCGGGACTAGCACAGATACGCAGTATTTT
.,TRBV7-3,13,TRBJ1-2,TRBD1,CASSLQGQGGYTF,TGTGCCAGCAGCCTGCAGGGACAGGGTGGCTACACCTTC
.,TRBV6-5,11,TRBJ2-7,.,CASSRLYEQYF,TGTGCCAGCAGTCGGCTCTACGAGCAGTACTTC
.,TRBV28,11,TRBJ2-1,.,CATRGLYEQFF,TGTGCCACCCGGGGACTGTATGAGCAGTTCTTC
.,TRBV14,15,TRBJ1-2,.,CASSQGYGGVGGYTF,TGTGCCAGCAGCCAAGGGTACGGGGGAGTCGGTGGCTACACCTTC
.,TRBV6-1,18,TRBJ2-3,TRBD2,CASSEAMGLAGFTDTQYF,TGTGCCAGCAGTGAAGCGATGGGACTAGCGGGGTTCACAGATACGCAGTATTTT
.,TRBV5-4,14,TRBJ1-2,TRBD1,CASSLGQGNYGYTF,TGTGCCAGCAGCCTGGGACAGGGGAACTATGGCTACACCTTC
.,TRBV9,14,TRBJ2-7,.,CASSVWGSSYEQYF,TGTGCCAGCAGCGTATGGGGAAGCTCCTACGAGCAGTACTTC
.,TRBV2,13,TRBJ1-2,.,CASSADINYGYTF,TGTGCCAGCAGTGCGGACATAAACTATGGCTACACCTTC
few,TRBV6-6,12,TRBJ2-2,.,CASSYPRGELFF,TGTGCCAGCAGTTACCCTAGGGGGGAGCTGTTTTTT
.,TRBV7-8,16,TRBJ2-2,.,CASSSEGRPNTGELFF,TGTGCCAGCAGTTCCGAAGGTCGACCGAACACCGGGGAGCTGTTTTTT
once,TRBV7-9,15,TRBJ2-3,.,CASSSSGRNTDTQYF,TGTGCCAGCAGCTCTTCGGGACGGAACACAGATACGCAGTATTTT
.,TRBV5-6,16,TRBJ1-5,.,CASSFRPGYSNQPQHF,TGTGCCAGCAGCTTTCGGCCAGGATATAGCAATCAGCCCCAGCATTTT
.,TRBV9,15,TRBJ2-7,TRBD2,CASSPWTSGYYEQYF,TGTGCCAGCAGCCCTTGGACTAGCGGTTACTACGAGCAGTACTTC
few,TRBV19,13,TRBJ2-6,.,CASSPTGANVLTF,TGTGCCAGTAGTCCTACTGGGGCCAACGTCCTGACTTTC
.,TRBV7-3,13,TRBJ2-7,.,CASSLEGDYEQYF,TGTGCCAGCAGCTTGGAAGGAGATTACGAGCAGTACTTC
once,TRBV5-1,18,TRBJ2-2,TRBD2,CASSLASGRAGSTGELFF,TGCGCCAGCAGCTTGGCTAGCGGGAGGGCCGGGTCCACCGGGGAGCTGTTTTTT
.,TRBV15,16,TRBJ2-2,.,CATSRDKAANTGELFF,TGTGCCACCAGTCGGGACAAAGCCGCGAACACCGGGGAGCTGTTTTTT
.,TRBV11-2,14,TRBJ1-3,.,CASSLGISGNTIYF,TGTGCCAGCAGCTTAGGCATCTCTGGAAACACCATATATTTT
.,TRBV5-4,13,TRBJ2-2,.,CASSEVGVGELFF,TGTGCCAGCAGCGAGGTGGGGGTCGGGGAGCTGTTTTTT
.,TRBV27,17,TRBJ2-6,TRBD1,CASSFARTGVVANVLTF,TGTGCCAGCAGTTTTGCCCGCACAGGGGTAGTGGCCAACGTCCTGACTTTC
.,TRBV6-1,16,TRBJ2-2,.,CASSAQGGGLAGELFF,TGTGCCAGCAGTGCCCAAGGGGGGGGCTTGGCCGGGGAGCTGTTTTTT
few,TRBV7-6,14,TRBJ2-2,.,CASSLSGNTGELFF,TGTGCCAGCAGCCTTAGCGGGAACACCGGGGAGCTGTTTTTT
.,TRBV10-3,18,TRBJ1-2,TRBD1,CAISAPLQPGQGVYGYTF,TGTGCCATCAGTGCTCCGCTACAACCGGGACAGGGGGTGTATGGCTACACCTTC
.,TRBV15,16,TRBJ2-1,TRBD2,CATSRVGGLATNEQFF,TGTGCCACCAGCAGAGTTGGGGGACTAGCAACCAATGAGCAGTTCTTC
.,TRBV9,16,TRBJ2-2,TRBD2,CASSVNGRAGTGELFF,TGTGCCAGCAGCGTTAACGGGAGGGCCGGGACCGGGGAGCTGTTTTTT
.,TRBV30,13,TRBJ2-7,.,CAWSVPGAYEQYF,TGTGCCTGGAGTGTACCGGGGGCCTACGAGCAGTACTTC
.,TRBV28,14,TRBJ1-2,.,CASRKGGGDYGYTF,TGTGCCAGCAGGAAAGGGGGGGGCGACTATGGCTACACCTTC
.,TRBV29-1,13,TRBJ2-7,.,CSVVIALGHEQYF,TGCAGCGTTGTGATCGCCCTGGGGCACGAGCAGTACTTC
.,TRBV30,14,TRBJ2-1,.,CAWSGGVGYNEQFF,TGTGCCTGGAGTGGCGGGGTAGGTTACAATGAGCAGTTCTTC
.,TRBV11-2,16,TRBJ2-2,.,CASSLGNGAWSGELFF,TGTGCCAGCAGCTTAGGGAACGGGGCCTGGTCCGGGGAGCTGTTTTTT
.,TRBV5-6,15,TRBJ2-7,TRBD2,CASSELGGTSYEQYF,TGTGCCAGCAGCGAGTTGGGAGGGACGAGCTACGAGCAGTACTTC
.,TRBV5-1,15,TRBJ2-1,.,CASSPRGPHYNEQFF,TGCGCCAGCAGTCCTCGGGGGCCACATTACAATGAGCAGTTCTTC
.,TRBV10-3,15,TRBJ2-3,.,CAISGRDPPPDTQYF,TGTGCCATCAGTGGCCGGGACCCCCCCCCAGATACGCAGTATTTT
.,TRBV19,13,TRBJ1-5,.,CASTGGGNQPQHF,TGTGCCAGTACCGGGGGCGGCAATCAGCCCCAGCATTTT
.,TRBV4-3,16,TRBJ2-7,TRBD2,CASEGSASGYPYEQYF,TGCGCCAGCGAAGGAAGCGCTAGCGGGTACCCCTACGAGCAGTACTTC
.,TRBV18,15,TRBJ2-7,.,CASSPVGQGKHEQYF,TGTGCCAGCTCACCAGTCGGGCAGGGGAAGCACGAGCAGTACTTC
once,TRBV10-3,18,TRBJ2-1,TRBD2,CAISGPHLTSGTPNEQFF,TGTGCCATCAGTGGGCCACATTTGACTAGCGGGACCCCTAATGAGCAGTTCTTC
once,TRBV5-1,17,TRBJ2-3,TRBD2,CASSPFSRRESLDTQYF,TGCGCCAGCAGCCCATTTTCGAGGCGGGAGAGTTTGGATACGCAGTATTTT
.,TRBV18,19,TRBJ2-3,.,CASSPLRAGVLTSTDTQYF,.
.,TRBV19,20,TRBJ1-2,.,CASSKGLAKTAAAAEYGYTF,TGTGCCAGTAGTAAAGGGTTGGCCAAGACGGCAGCGGCAGCAGAGTATGGCTACACCTTC
.,TRBV23-1,16,TRBJ1-5,.,CASSQSETDSNQPQHF,TGCGCCAGCAGTCAATCTGAGACAGATAGCAATCAGCCCCAGCATTTT
.,TRBV19,11,TRBJ2-1,.,CASSIKGKQFF,TGTGCCAGTAGTATAAAAGGGAAGCAGTTCTTC
.,TRBV7-8,14,TRBJ2-1,.,CASSQERVRWSQFF,TGTGCCAGCAGCCAAGAGCGGGTTAGGTGGTCTCAGTTCTTC